This TCR beta chain is from a study of CD8 T cells in Susac syndrome. Germline lookup yields CDR1 SQVTM and CDR2 ANQGSEA. V lost 2 bases, J lost 15 bases, and 10 bases stayed unmatched. The CDR3 runs to 12 residues. Random-hexamer reverse transcription was applied to about 0.5 to 1 ug RNA. TCRdb independently ran MiXCR on the immunoSEQ multiplex PCR reads; one entry per CDR3 protein. This table holds roughly 200,000 distinct CDR3 sequences, 85% to 95% found once. In contrast to the negatively isolated CD8+ and CD4+ T cells, TEMRA cells were FACS-enriched. Sequences were obtained from CD4+ T cells from PBMCs. The clonotype was recovered from a human donor with multiple sclerosis. The chain links TRBV29-1 to TRBJ2-1, with TRBD1 matching 7 bases. DNA of the CDR3: TGCAGCGTTGAACTTACAGGGGATCGTCTGTTCTTC. This codes for CSVELTGDRLFF.